This T cell receptor beta chain was captured in a study of T cell responses to AZD1222 COVID-19 vaccine (dated by TCRdb to 2020 to 2022). Turning to the overall study: Because spike-specific TCR depth and breadth did not differ between the two schedules, AZD1222 recipients who got a second dose at roughly 4 weeks were pooled with those who got a second dose at roughly 12 weeks. Trial participants were enrolled by age into 18-55, 56-69 and 70-plus year subgroups, with about 150, 28 and 57 TCR-sequenced participants respectively. A total of around 240 trial participants underwent TCR sequencing, of whom some 210 received two doses of AZD1222 and 26 received two doses of the MenACWY control vaccine. Overall study results and their limits: Because no day 14 peak-response samples were available, repertoires were characterized only after the peak T cell response. Vaccine-associated CD4 TCRs spanned the whole spike protein, with dominant responses in regions 160-218 and 743-854. In the small 56-69-year group, the increase in depth fell short of significance, most likely because of low power. Spike-specific TCR breadth and depth rose significantly after two AZD1222 doses compared with day 0 and with MenACWY recipients. Participants were mostly white British and included more females than males, and it was suggested by the authors that clonal diversity may have been underestimated. Epitopes outside the regions mutated in the B.1.351 and B.1.1.7 variants were reportedly recognized by nearly half of the unique spike-specific TCRs. Only five or six AZD1222 recipients were SARS-CoV-2 seropositive at baseline, limiting conclusions about previously exposed vaccinees.

The germline V gene sets CDR1 to KGHSH and CDR2 to LQKENI. V and J are truncated by 1 base and 3 bases respectively, leaving an intervening sequence of 16 bases. The CDR3 starts with the cysteine, ends with the phenylalanine, and has 16 residues. Only the CDR3 portion is preserved as DNA: 48 bases, with reading frame beginning at the first base. This specimen's time point label, per the study, means: baseline before first vaccination. Vaccinee samples were obtained from the UK trials COV001 and COV002, which included a single-blind randomized controlled phase 2/3 trial of AZD1222 (ChAdOx1 nCoV-19) in healthy adults. Trial participant PBMC samples were collected at day 0 and day 28 after the second dose for TCRbeta chain sequencing. The CDR3 regions of human TCRbeta chains were analyzed by immunosequencing. The authors' analysis ran thus. Repertoire TCRs were checked for matches against a reference library of SARS-CoV-2-specific TCRs that had been generated using the MIRA antigen-specificity platform. Breadth meant the fraction of unique TCRs that were SARS-CoV-2-associated, whereas depth meant the fraction of total T cells that were SARS-CoV-2-associated. Using the MIRA data, every spike-specific TCR was mapped to the spike region that the TCR reacted to and assigned to either a CD4 or a CD8 class. Log10-transformed breadth and depth values were compared by one-way ANOVA with Sidak's multiple comparisons tests. Held by TCRdb, this immuneACCESS table contains in-frame sequences only and omits some clones. Under half of the omission traces to an unresolved V gene where checked; the cause of the rest is unknown. That table is the source of V, J and clone size, and D and trimming were worked out from the DNA. In all, the sample holds about 120,000 clones, and 87% of those were seen once. The top ten clones comprise more than 9% of the sample.

This clone has just one count. It lacks a known antigen. No base quality information exists; no much larger clone differs at one position. Sequencing used peripheral blood, obtained on day 0 of AZD1222 vaccination. The clonotype originates from an adult in good health. The chain was built from TRBV18 and TRBJ2-7, with a tentative D call of TRBD1 or TRBD2, each matching 5 bases. This receptor carries the CDR3 CASSPLSGNRNYEQYF. The base sequence is TGTGCCAGCTCACCACTCAGCGGAAACAGGAACTACGAGCAGTACTTC.